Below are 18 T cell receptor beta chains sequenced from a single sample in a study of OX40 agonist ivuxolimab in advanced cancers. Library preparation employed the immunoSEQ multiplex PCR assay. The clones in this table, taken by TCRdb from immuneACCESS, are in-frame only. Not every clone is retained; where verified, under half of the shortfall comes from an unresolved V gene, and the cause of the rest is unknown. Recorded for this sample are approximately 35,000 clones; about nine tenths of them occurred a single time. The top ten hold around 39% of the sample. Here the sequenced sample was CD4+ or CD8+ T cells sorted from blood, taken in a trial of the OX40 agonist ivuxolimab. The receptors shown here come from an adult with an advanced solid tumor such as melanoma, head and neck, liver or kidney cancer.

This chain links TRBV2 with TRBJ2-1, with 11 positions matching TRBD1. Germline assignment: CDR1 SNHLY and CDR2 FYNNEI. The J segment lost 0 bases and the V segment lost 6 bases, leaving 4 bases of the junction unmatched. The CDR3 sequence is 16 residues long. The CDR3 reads CASRTGTGGSYNEQFF. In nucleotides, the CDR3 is TGTGCCAGCAGGACGGGGACAGGGGGCTCCTACAATGAGCAGTTCTTC.

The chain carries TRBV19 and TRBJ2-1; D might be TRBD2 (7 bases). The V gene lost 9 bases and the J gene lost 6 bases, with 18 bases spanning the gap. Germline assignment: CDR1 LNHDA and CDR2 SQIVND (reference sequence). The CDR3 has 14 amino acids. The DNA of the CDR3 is TGTGCCAGCGCGCCAGTGGGAGGGGGCAATGAGCAGTTCTTC. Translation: CASAPVGGGNEQFF.

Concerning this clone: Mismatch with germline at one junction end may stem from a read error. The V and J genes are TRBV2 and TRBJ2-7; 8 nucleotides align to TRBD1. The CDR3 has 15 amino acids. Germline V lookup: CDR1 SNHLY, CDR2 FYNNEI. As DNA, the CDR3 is TGTGCCAGCAGCATGGACAGGGAGTTCTCCGACGAGCAGTACTTC. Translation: CASSMDREFSDEQYF. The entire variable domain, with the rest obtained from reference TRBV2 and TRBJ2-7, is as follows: EPEVTQTPSHQVTQMGQEVILRCVPISNHLYFYWYRQILGQKVEFLVSFYNNEISEKSEIFDDQFSVERPDGSNFTLKIRSTKLEDSAMYFCASSMDREFSDEQYFGPGTRLTVT.

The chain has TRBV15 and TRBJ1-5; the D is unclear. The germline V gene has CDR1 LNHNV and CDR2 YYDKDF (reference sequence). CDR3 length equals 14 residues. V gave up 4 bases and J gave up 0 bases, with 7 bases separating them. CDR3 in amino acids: CATSKERSNQPQHF. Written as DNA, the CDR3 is TGTGCCACCAGCAAGGAACGTAGCAATCAGCCCCAGCATTTT.

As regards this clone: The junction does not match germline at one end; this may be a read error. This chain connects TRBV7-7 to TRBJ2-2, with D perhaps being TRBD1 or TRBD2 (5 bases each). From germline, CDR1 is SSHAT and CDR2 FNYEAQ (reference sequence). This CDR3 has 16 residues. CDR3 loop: CASSSGPYANTGELFF. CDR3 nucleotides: TGTGCTAGCAGCTCGGGACCGTACGCGAACACCGGGGAGCTGTTTTTT.

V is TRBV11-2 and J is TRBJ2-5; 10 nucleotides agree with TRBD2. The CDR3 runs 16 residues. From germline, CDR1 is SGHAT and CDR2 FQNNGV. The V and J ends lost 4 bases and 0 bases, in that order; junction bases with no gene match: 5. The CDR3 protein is CASSSQAGGYQETQYF. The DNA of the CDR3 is TGTGCCAGCAGCTCGCAAGCGGGGGGGTACCAAGAGACCCAGTACTTC.

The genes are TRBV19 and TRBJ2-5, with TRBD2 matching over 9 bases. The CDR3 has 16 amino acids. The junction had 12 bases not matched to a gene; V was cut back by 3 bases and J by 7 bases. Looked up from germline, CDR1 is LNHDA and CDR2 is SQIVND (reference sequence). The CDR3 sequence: CASSISFALAGRTQYF. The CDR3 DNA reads TGTGCCAGTAGTATTTCCTTCGCCCTAGCGGGGCGGACCCAGTACTTC.

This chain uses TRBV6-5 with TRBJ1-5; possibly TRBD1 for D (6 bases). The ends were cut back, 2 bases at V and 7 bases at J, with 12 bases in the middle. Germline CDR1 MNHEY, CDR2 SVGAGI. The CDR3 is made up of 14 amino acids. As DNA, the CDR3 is TGTGCCAGCAGTTACAACAGGGTCGGACAGCCCCAGCATTTT. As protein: CASSYNRVGQPQHF.

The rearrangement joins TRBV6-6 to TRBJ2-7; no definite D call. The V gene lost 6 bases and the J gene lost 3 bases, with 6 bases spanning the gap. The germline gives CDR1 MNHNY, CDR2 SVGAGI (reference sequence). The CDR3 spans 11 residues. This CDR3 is CASRLIYEQYF. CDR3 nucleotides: TGTGCCAGCAGGCTAATCTACGAGCAGTACTTC.

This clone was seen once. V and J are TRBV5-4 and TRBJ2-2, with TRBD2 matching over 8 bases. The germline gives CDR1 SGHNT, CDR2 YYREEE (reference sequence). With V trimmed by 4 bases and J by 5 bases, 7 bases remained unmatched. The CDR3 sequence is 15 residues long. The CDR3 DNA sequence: TGTGCCAGCAGCACTACTAGCGGAAGGACCGGGGAGCTGTTTTTT. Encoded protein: CASSTTSGRTGELFF.

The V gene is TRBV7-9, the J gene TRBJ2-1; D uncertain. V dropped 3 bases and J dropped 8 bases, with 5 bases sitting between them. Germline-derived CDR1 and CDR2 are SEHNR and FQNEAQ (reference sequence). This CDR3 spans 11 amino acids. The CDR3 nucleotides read TGTGCCAGCAGCTTTTTGGATGAGCAGTTCTTC. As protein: CASSFLDEQFF.

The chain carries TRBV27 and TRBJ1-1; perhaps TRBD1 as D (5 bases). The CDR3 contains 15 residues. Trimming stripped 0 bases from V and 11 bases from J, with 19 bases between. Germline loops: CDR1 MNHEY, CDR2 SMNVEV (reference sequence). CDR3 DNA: TGTGCCAGCAGTTTATCTCCTAGTGGGGGGTCGGAGGCTTTCTTT. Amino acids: CASSLSPSGGSEAFF.

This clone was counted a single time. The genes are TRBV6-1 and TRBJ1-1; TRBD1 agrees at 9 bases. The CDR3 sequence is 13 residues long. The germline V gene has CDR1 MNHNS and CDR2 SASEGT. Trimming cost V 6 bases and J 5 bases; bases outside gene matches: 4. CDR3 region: CASRQGAGTEAFF. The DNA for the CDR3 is TGTGCCAGCAGACAGGGGGCTGGAACTGAAGCTTTCTTT.

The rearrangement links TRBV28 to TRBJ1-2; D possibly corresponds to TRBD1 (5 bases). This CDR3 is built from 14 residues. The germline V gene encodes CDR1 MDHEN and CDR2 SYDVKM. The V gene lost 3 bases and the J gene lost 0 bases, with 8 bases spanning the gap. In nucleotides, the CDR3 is TGTGCCAGCAGTTTGCGGGGGACTAACTATGGCTACACCTTC. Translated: CASSLRGTNYGYTF.

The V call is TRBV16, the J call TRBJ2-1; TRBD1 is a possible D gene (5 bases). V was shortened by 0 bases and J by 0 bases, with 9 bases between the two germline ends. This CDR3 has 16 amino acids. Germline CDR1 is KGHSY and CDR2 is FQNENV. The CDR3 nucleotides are TGTGCCAGCAGCCAATCGGAACAGGCCTCCTACAATGAGCAGTTCTTC. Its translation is CASSQSEQASYNEQFF.

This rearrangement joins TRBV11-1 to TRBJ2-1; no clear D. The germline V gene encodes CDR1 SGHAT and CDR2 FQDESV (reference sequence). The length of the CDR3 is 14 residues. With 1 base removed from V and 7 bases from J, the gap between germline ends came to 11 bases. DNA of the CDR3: TGTGCCAGCAGCTTAGTGCCAGTGGGGAATGAGCAGTTCTTC. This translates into CASSLVPVGNEQFF.

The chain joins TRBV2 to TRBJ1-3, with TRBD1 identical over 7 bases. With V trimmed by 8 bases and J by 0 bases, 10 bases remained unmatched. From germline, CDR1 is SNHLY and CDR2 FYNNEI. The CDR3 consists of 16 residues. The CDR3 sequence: CASDNPGQHSGNTIYF. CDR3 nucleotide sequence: TGTGCCAGCGACAATCCGGGACAGCACTCTGGAAACACCATATATTTT. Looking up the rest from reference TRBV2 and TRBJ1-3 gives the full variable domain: EPEVTQTPSHQVTQMGQEVILRCVPISNHLYFYWYRQILGQKVEFLVSFYNNEISEKSEIFDDQFSVERPDGSNFTLKIRSTKLEDSAMYFCASDNPGQHSGNTIYFGEGSWLTVV.

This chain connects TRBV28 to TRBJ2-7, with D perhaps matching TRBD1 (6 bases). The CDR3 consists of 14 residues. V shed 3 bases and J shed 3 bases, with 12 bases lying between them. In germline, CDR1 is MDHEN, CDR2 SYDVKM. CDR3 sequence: CASSFGQTGYEQYF. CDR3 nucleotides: TGTGCCAGCAGTTTCGGGCAGACAGGCTACGAGCAGTACTTC.